The rows below give T cell receptor beta chains drawn from one sample of a study of T cell changes during pregnancy in multiple sclerosis. The assay was immunoSEQ multiplex PCR, and TCRdb's table has in-frame clones only and misses some. Found here are around 100,000 clones, about 90% of them singletons; the top ten hold about 1.9%. Sequenced here: peripheral blood, sampled after pregnancy. These receptors were taken from a female donor with multiple sclerosis, enrolled in a pregnancy study. CDR3s include the opening cysteine and the closing phenylalanine or tryptophan. Fields, in order: CDR3 protein, CDR3 DNA, D gene, J gene, V gene, clone size. The D gene is left open where the match is weak. Some rows mark clone size as missing; the rest say once, few, many or name a class of expanded clone.

CASSRAFGGVAEQFF | TGCGCCAGCAGCCGGGCCTTCGGGGGGGTAGCGGAGCAGTTCTTC | TRBD2 | TRBJ2-1 | TRBV4-1 | .
CASSSGGLGGYTF | TGTGCCAGCAGCTCAGGGGGTCTGGGTGGCTACACCTTC | TRBD1 | TRBJ1-2 | TRBV7-2 | .
CASSEEIGGTNTEAFF | TGTGCCAGCAGTGAAGAAATTGGGGGGACGAACACTGAAGCTTTCTTT | . | TRBJ1-1 | TRBV2 | .
CASTRTWRVDTGELFF | TGTGCCAGTACTCGAACGTGGAGGGTAGACACCGGGGAGCTGTTTTTT | . | TRBJ2-2 | TRBV19 | .
CSVALSGIGNQPQHF | TGCAGCGTTGCGCTGTCGGGAATCGGCAATCAGCCCCAGCATTTT | . | TRBJ1-5 | TRBV29-1 | .
CASSSGQGRHNEQFF | TGTGCCAGCAGCTCGGGACAGGGAAGACACAATGAGCAGTTCTTC | TRBD1 | TRBJ2-1 | TRBV5-5 | .
CASSRDGYTF | TGTGCCAGCAGCCGGGATGGCTACACCTTC | . | TRBJ1-2 | TRBV6-6 | once
CASSYGGVGGNTIYF | TGTGCCAGCAGTTACGGCGGGGTCGGTGGAAACACCATATATTTT | . | TRBJ1-3 | TRBV6-6 | .
CATRTANTEAFF | TGTGCCACCCGGACAGCGAACACTGAAGCTTTCTTT | . | TRBJ1-1 | TRBV10-3 | .
CASSPGLAGQETQYF | TGCGCCAGCAGCCCGGGACTAGCGGGGCAAGAGACCCAGTACTTC | TRBD2 | TRBJ2-5 | TRBV5-1 | once
CAWSTSRGPGSNQPQHF | TGTGCCTGGAGTACCTCCCGAGGCCCGGGTAGCAATCAGCCCCAGCATTTT | . | TRBJ1-5 | TRBV30 | .
CASSGTSGTLGEQFF | TGTGCCAGCAGCGGGACTAGCGGAACCCTAGGTGAGCAGTTCTTC | TRBD2 | TRBJ2-1 | TRBV6-1 | .
CAWSVGQGGPFGDEQYF | TGTGCCTGGAGTGTGGGACAGGGCGGTCCCTTTGGGGACGAGCAGTACTTC | TRBD1 | TRBJ2-7 | TRBV30 | .
CASSLAMAGVEQYF | TGTGCCAGCAGCTTAGCGATGGCGGGGGTCGAGCAGTACTTC | TRBD2 | TRBJ2-7 | TRBV7-9 | .
CASYGTLVNTEAFF | TGTGCCAGCTATGGGACACTCGTGAACACTGAAGCTTTCTTT | . | TRBJ1-1 | TRBV6-5 | .
CASSKTGGQPQHF | TGTGCCAGCAGCAAAACCGGGGGTCAGCCCCAGCATTTT | . | TRBJ1-5 | TRBV9 | .
CASSWNAGSLDNYEQYF | TGTGCCAGCAGCTGGAACGCGGGGAGCCTAGACAATTACGAGCAGTACTTC | . | TRBJ2-7 | TRBV4-2 | .
CASSLGQGRTEAFF | TGTGCCAGCAGCTTGGGGCAGGGTCGGACTGAAGCTTTCTTT | . | TRBJ1-1 | TRBV5-4 | .
CASSVTGQGGSGNTIYF | TGTGCCAGCAGCGTAACTGGGCAGGGGGGCTCTGGAAACACCATATATTTT | TRBD1 | TRBJ1-3 | TRBV9 | few
CASSYSGGTQETQYF | TGTGCCAGCAGTTACTCGGGAGGGACACAAGAGACCCAGTACTTC | . | TRBJ2-5 | TRBV6-6 | once